The 23 T cell receptor beta chains below all came from one sample that was sequenced in a study of T cell responses to AZD1222 COVID-19 vaccine. Only in-frame clones appear in the TCRdb table, and some are missing; sequencing was by immunoSEQ multiplex PCR. The sample has more than 110,000 clones; around nine tenths are singletons. The sequenced sample was peripheral blood, obtained 28 days after the second AZD1222 dose. These receptors all come from an adult who received the AZD1222 COVID-19 vaccine.

The CDR3 spells CASRWDSYNEQFF. The CDR3 DNA reads TGTGCCAGCAGGTGGGACAGTTACAATGAGCAGTTCTTC. This chain uses TRBV12-3 or TRBV12-4 with TRBJ2-1; TRBD1 aligns across 7 bases. With 6 bases clipped from V and 4 bases from J, the junction kept 3 bases outside the gene matches. The CDR3 contains 13 residues.

The chain combines TRBV5-1 with TRBJ1-2, with no clear D. V gave up 5 bases and J gave up 0 bases, with 14 bases separating them. The germline gives CDR1 SGHRS, CDR2 YFSETQ. CDR3 length equals 15 residues. The DNA for the CDR3 is TGCGCCAGCAGGTTAATCCCGGGATCTAACTATGGCTACACCTTC. It translates to CASRLIPGSNYGYTF.

V gene TRBV11-1 combines with J gene TRBJ1-1; TRBD1 agrees at 8 bases. V shed 0 bases, J shed 7 bases, and the junction held 4 bases outside the gene matches. Germline V gene sequence: CDR1 SGHAT, CDR2 FQDESV (reference sequence). The CDR3 loop spans 14 amino acids. CDR3 sequence: CASSLAGQEYEAFF. The CDR3 DNA follows: TGTGCCAGCAGCTTAGCGGGACAGGAATATGAAGCTTTCTTT.

The chain uses TRBV6-5 and TRBJ2-7; no clear D gene. The CDR3 contains 11 residues. V was shortened by 3 bases and J by 9 bases, with 9 bases between the two germline ends. CDR1 and CDR2 (germline): MNHEY, SVGAGI. CDR3 coding DNA: TGTGCCAGCAGTTATCAGGCGATGCAGTACTTC. Protein sequence: CASSYQAMQYF.

This clone occurred once. This may stem from a read error, because a much larger clone lies one nucleotide away. The chain couples TRBV6-9 to TRBJ2-5, with D unresolved. V dropped 5 bases and J dropped 4 bases, with 2 bases sitting between them. Germline assignment: CDR1 MNHGY and CDR2 SVAAGI. The CDR3 totals 10 residues. CDR3 region: CASSLETQYF. CDR3 sequence (DNA): TGTGCCAGCAGTCTAGAGACCCAGTACTTC.

The chain employs TRBV12-3 or TRBV12-4 and TRBJ1-2; a weak D match, TRBD1 (6 bases). V was clipped by 6 bases and J by 4 bases, with 12 bases between them. The CDR3 extends over 13 amino acids. CDR3: CASSVGQAYGYTF. The CDR3, as DNA: TGTGCCAGCAGCGTGGGACAAGCCTATGGCTACACCTTC.

The chain has TRBV7-8 and TRBJ2-2; perhaps TRBD2 as D (6 bases). V was shortened by 4 bases and J by 7 bases, with 13 bases between the two germline ends. This CDR3 comprises 14 residues. Germline CDR1 and CDR2: SGHVS and FQNEAQ. CDR3 DNA: TGTGCCAGCAGCTCGCAGCGGGTTATCGGGGAGCTGTTTTTT. Translated: CASSSQRVIGELFF.

V usage is TRBV18 and J usage is TRBJ2-7, with D tentatively TRBD1 (5 bases). Trimming took 2 bases from V and 5 from J, leaving 13 bases between them. CDR3 length: 14 residues. From germline, CDR1 is KGHSH and CDR2 LQKENI. The chain's CDR3 is CASSPSRDRNEQYF. In DNA form, the CDR3 reads TGTGCCAGCTCACCATCCAGGGATCGAAACGAGCAGTACTTC.

The rearrangement joins TRBV28 to TRBJ1-5; a weak D match, TRBD1 (6 bases). Trimming took 7 bases from V and 7 from J, leaving 14 bases between them. Germline CDR1 is MDHEN and CDR2 is SYDVKM. This CDR3 is 13 amino acids long. Here the CDR3 DNA reads TGTGCCAGCAATCCTCAGGGGAAACAGCCCCAGCATTTT. Protein product: CASNPQGKQPQHF.

The chain joins TRBV19 to TRBJ1-2; D gene unclear. The CDR3 length is 14 residues. Trimming stripped 3 bases from V and 4 bases from J, with 12 bases between. Germline V gene sequence: CDR1 LNHDA, CDR2 SQIVND (reference sequence). The CDR3 spells CASSMQQNFYGYTF. The CDR3 DNA reads TGTGCCAGTAGTATGCAACAAAACTTCTATGGCTACACCTTC.

This chain connects TRBV20-1 to TRBJ1-1, with D maybe TRBD1 (6 bases). The CDR3 runs 13 residues. From germline, CDR1 is DFQATT and CDR2 SNEGSKA (reference sequence). V was shortened by 3 bases and J by 1 base, with 9 bases between the two germline ends. In nucleotides, the CDR3 is TGCAGTGCTAGTGGACAGAAGAACACTGAAGCTTTCTTT. This encodes CSASGQKNTEAFF.

The chain uses TRBV28 and TRBJ2-1, with D uncertain. Germline CDR1 MDHEN, CDR2 SYDVKM. CDR3 length: 13 residues. Trimming removed 3 bases from V and 3 bases from J, with 6 bases in between. CDR3 DNA sequence: TGTGCCAGCAGTTTCGGCCACTACAATGAGCAGTTCTTC. This translates into CASSFGHYNEQFF.

Here the CDR3 reads CASSYRGGKKNQPQHF. CDR3 nucleotide sequence: TGTGCCAGCAGTTACCGGGGGGGGAAAAAAAATCAGCCCCAGCATTTT. V gene TRBV28 combines with J gene TRBJ1-5; D perhaps matches TRBD1 (5 bases). Deletions cut 4 bases from V and 4 bases from J, with 17 bases between. Germline CDR1 reads MDHEN; CDR2 reads SYDVKM. The CDR3 totals 16 residues.

The J gene is TRBJ1-3, the V gene TRBV6-6; D ambiguous. From germline, CDR1 is MNHNY and CDR2 SVGAGI (reference sequence). Trimming stripped 5 bases from V and 0 bases from J, with 17 bases between. The CDR3 sequence is 17 residues long. Here the CDR3 DNA reads TGTGCCAGCAGTCCTAAGACATGGCTAAACTCTGGAAACACCATATATTTT. This sequence encodes CASSPKTWLNSGNTIYF.

This chain uses TRBV6-2 or TRBV6-3 with TRBJ1-2; 8 nucleotides line up with TRBD1. The CDR3 loop spans 16 amino acids. Trimming removed 5 bases from V and 4 bases from J; junction bases left unmatched: 12. Germline CDR1 is MNHEY and CDR2 is SVGEGT. In DNA form, the CDR3 reads TGTGCCAGCAGTCCCCCTCGGGACAGGACTTCCTATGGCTACACCTTC. This translates into CASSPPRDRTSYGYTF.

This clone was found a few times. This chain links TRBV5-1 with TRBJ1-5, with D possibly matching TRBD1 (5 bases). The V end was cut by 3 bases, the J end by 4 bases, with 11 bases between. CDR1 SGHRS and CDR2 YFSETQ come from the germline V gene. This CDR3 contains 14 residues. The CDR3 region is CASSWGELNQPQHF. The CDR3 DNA reads TGCGCCAGCAGCTGGGGGGAACTTAATCAGCCCCAGCATTTT.

The CDR3 sequence is CASSSLGTANSPLHF. DNA of the CDR3: TGTGCCAGCAGTTCGCTCGGGACGGCAAATTCACCCCTCCACTTT. The chain uses TRBV28 and TRBJ1-6; D is possibly TRBD1 (5 bases). The CDR3 extends over 15 amino acids. Germline CDR1 reads MDHEN; CDR2 reads SYDVKM. V was pared by 4 bases and J by 7 bases, with 14 bases between.

The J gene is TRBJ1-5, the V gene TRBV19; the D is unclear. This CDR3 spans 15 amino acids. CDR1 is LNHDA, CDR2 SQIVND, per germline (reference sequence). V shed 7 bases and J shed 4 bases, with 17 bases lying between them. CDR3 amino acids: CASTPARTSNQPQHF. The CDR3 DNA follows: TGTGCCAGTACACCAGCGCGAACATCTAATCAGCCCCAGCATTTT.

The chain is built from TRBV29-1 and TRBJ2-3; D is possibly TRBD2 (5 bases). Per the germline V gene, CDR1 is SQVTM and CDR2 is ANQGSEA. Trimming stripped 3 bases from V and 4 bases from J, with 11 bases between. The CDR3 length is 13 residues. The CDR3 reads CSVDRGLADTQYF. The CDR3 region has the DNA TGCAGCGTTGACAGAGGGTTGGCAGATACGCAGTATTTT.

V is TRBV30 and J is TRBJ1-1; 7 nucleotides align to TRBD1. The germline V gene encodes CDR1 GTSNPN and CDR2 SVGIG (reference sequence). The CDR3 runs to 13 residues. After removal of 7 bases from V and 1 base from J, the junction contained 6 bases not matched to a gene. For the CDR3, the DNA is TGTGCCTCCACGGGACAGTCGAACACTGAAGCTTTCTTT. Its protein is CASTGQSNTEAFF.

This rearrangement joins TRBV27 to TRBJ1-1; TRBD1 is a possible D gene (6 bases). Looked up from germline, CDR1 is MNHEY and CDR2 is SMNVEV (reference sequence). The CDR3 extends over 13 amino acids. Trimming left V 10 bases short and J 3 bases short, with 15 bases between. CDR3 residues: CATHRVGDTEAFF. In DNA, the CDR3 is TGTGCCACCCACAGGGTGGGGGACACTGAAGCTTTCTTT.

The V call is TRBV5-1, the J call TRBJ2-7, with D hard to call. The germline gives CDR1 SGHRS, CDR2 YFSETQ. V lost 4 bases and J lost 3, with 8 bases in between. CDR3 length: 12 amino acids. CDR3 sequence: CASSADHYEQYF. In DNA, the CDR3 is TGCGCCAGCAGCGCGGACCACTACGAGCAGTACTTC.

This chain connects TRBV7-2 to TRBJ2-3, with TRBD2 identical over 9 bases. This CDR3 is 14 amino acids long. The germline V gene has CDR1 SGHTA and CDR2 FQGNSA. V trimming: 9 bases; J trimming: 3 bases; junction bases outside the gene matches: 7. This CDR3 reads CASSSGINTDTQYF. As DNA, the CDR3 is TGTGCCAGTTCTAGCGGGATAAATACAGATACGCAGTATTTT.